This T cell receptor beta chain was obtained from a study of CD8+ T cells in alopecia areata. Details on this clone: Antigen unknown.

Stated treatment: oral pan-JAK inhibitor, 5-10 mg twice daily. Peripheral blood samples and lesional scalp punch biopsies were obtained from alopecia areata patients. PBMCs were stained for CD3, CD4 and CD8, and CD4+ and CD8+ T cells were sorted. RNA was isolated and reverse transcribed to cDNA, the sequencing template. Data came from immunoSEQ multiplex PCR; TCRdb stores just in-frame clones and leaves some out. The data contain about 210,000 clones, approximately 70% of them singletons. Study-level findings and limits: Numerous expanded lesional clones remained in scalp and blood during tofacitinib.

This CDR3 has 15 amino acids. From germline, CDR1 is GTSNPN and CDR2 SVGIG (reference sequence). V lost 4 bases to trimming and J lost 1 base, with 16 bases between them. The origin of this receptor is a human donor with alopecia areata. The V call is TRBV30, the J call TRBJ1-2, with TRBD1 as a possible D gene (6 bases). The input for sequencing was CD4+ T cells sorted from blood, taken around week 46, from a patient treated with tofacitinib. The CDR3 loop reads CAWKGRGGFNYGYTF. The CDR3 bases are TGTGCCTGGAAAGGCAGGGGAGGGTTTAACTATGGCTACACCTTC.